The 30 T cell receptor beta chains below were found in one sample sequenced in a study of T cell responses to AZD1222 COVID-19 vaccine (TCRdb year 2021). Libraries were constructed by the immunoSEQ multiplex PCR assay. The immuneACCESS repertoire file appears here via TCRdb, limited to in-frame rearrangements. These files lack a portion of the clones; in checked studies, under half of the deficit traces to unresolved V genes, and the cause of the others is not known. This sample holds 150,000 to 200,000 clones; about 92% were observed only once. The ten largest clones take up roughly 6.2% of the sample. In light of the paper, this sample's time point label describes: about 28 days (+/-7) after the second vaccine dose. The sample in question was peripheral blood, obtained 28 days after the second AZD1222 dose. The receptors shown here come from an adult who received the AZD1222 COVID-19 vaccine.

J is TRBJ2-7 and V is TRBV10-3; 7 bases match TRBD2. This CDR3 region has 15 residues. CDR1 and CDR2 (germline): ENHRY, SYGVKD. The CDR3 is CASVRERDRPGEQYF. Written as DNA, the CDR3 is TGTGCATCAGTGAGGGAGCGGGACCGACCGGGGGAGCAGTACTTC.

This clone appeared once. The V gene is TRBV28, the J gene TRBJ2-1; no clear D. Between the trimmed V and J ends, which lost 5 bases and 6 bases, there was a span of 17 bases. CDR1 and CDR2 from the germline V gene are MDHEN and SYDVKM. The CDR3 length is 15 residues. CDR3 region: CASSHHRAQVNEQFF. The CDR3, as DNA: TGTGCCAGCAGTCATCATAGGGCGCAGGTCAATGAGCAGTTCTTC.

This chain connects TRBV19 to TRBJ2-3; 8 bases agree with TRBD1. CDR1 and CDR2 (germline): LNHDA, SQIVND (reference sequence). The CDR3 has 16 amino acids. The junction had 6 bases not matched to a gene; V was cut back by 1 base and J by 3 bases. Here the CDR3 DNA reads TGTGCCAGTAGTATAGGGACAGGGATGCAAACAGATACGCAGTATTTT. Protein product: CASSIGTGMQTDTQYF.

V and J are TRBV4-2 and TRBJ2-7, with 8 bases matching TRBD2. This CDR3 is built from 17 residues. V shed 4 bases and J 0 bases; nucleotides not matched to a gene: 11. The germline V gene has CDR1 LGHNA and CDR2 YNFKEQ. CDR3 in amino acids: CASSPRFLAGGSYEQYF. The CDR3 bases are TGTGCCAGCAGCCCTAGGTTCCTAGCGGGTGGCTCCTACGAGCAGTACTTC.

This chain uses TRBV7-9 with TRBJ1-4; a weak D match, TRBD1 (5 bases). Germline values: CDR1 SEHNR, CDR2 FQNEAQ (reference sequence). CDR3 length: 15 residues. The V end was cut by 1 base, the J end by 0 bases, with 6 bases between. Here the CDR3 reads CASSLDRTTNEKLFF. Written as DNA, the CDR3 is TGTGCCAGCAGCTTAGACAGGACAACTAATGAAAAACTGTTTTTT.

This clone was recorded once. Additional DNA sequences in this sample encode the identical CDR3. This sequence joins TRBV30 and TRBJ1-5, with unresolved D. The CDR3 is 13 amino acids. The V end was cut by 0 bases, the J end by 1 base, with 4 bases between. Germline CDR1 reads GTSNPN; CDR2 reads SVGIG (reference sequence). CDR3 in amino acids: CAWSVRSNQPQHF. The DNA of the CDR3 is TGTGCCTGGAGTGTTCGGAGCAATCAGCCCCAGCATTTT.

The chain employs TRBV6-5 and TRBJ1-3; D is undetermined. Germline V CDR1 and CDR2: MNHEY, SVGAGI. The germline V and J ends were trimmed by 6 bases and 1 base, with 10 bases remaining between them. The CDR3 has 14 amino acids. The CDR3 DNA reads as TGTGCCAGCAGCCCCGGGATTTCTGGAAACACCATATATTTT. It translates to CASSPGISGNTIYF.

V is TRBV6-5 and J is TRBJ2-3, with D uncertain. Germline CDR1 MNHEY, CDR2 SVGAGI. This CDR3 is 15 amino acids long. Trimming took 0 bases from V and 1 from J, leaving 8 bases between them. CDR3: CASSYSRPGTDTQYF. CDR3 bases: TGTGCCAGCAGTTACTCGCGTCCCGGCACAGATACGCAGTATTTT.

The gene calls are TRBV20-1 and TRBJ2-7; D ambiguous. This CDR3 region has 17 residues. Germline loops: CDR1 DFQATT, CDR2 SNEGSKA (reference sequence). V lost 3 bases and J lost 0, with 21 bases in between. This CDR3 reads CSASKGNLHLSSYEQYF. The CDR3 nucleotides are TGCAGTGCTAGTAAAGGGAATCTACACTTAAGCTCCTACGAGCAGTACTTC.

V usage is TRBV3-1 (or the pseudogene TRBV3-2) and J usage is TRBJ2-7; D remains unclear. V lost 1 base and J lost 4, with 5 bases in between. There are 12 residues in the CDR3. The germline gives CDR1 LGHDT, CDR2 YNNKEL (reference sequence). As DNA, the CDR3 is TGTGCCAGCAGCCAAGGCCCTTACGAGCAGTACTTC. Translating it yields CASSQGPYEQYF.

The rearrangement joins TRBV18 to TRBJ1-3; D may be TRBD1 (5 bases). Germline assignment: CDR1 KGHSH and CDR2 LQKENI. The CDR3 runs to 16 residues. V was shortened by 3 bases and J by 1 base, with 13 bases between the two germline ends. DNA of the CDR3: TGTGCCAGCTCACCCCCCCGGGGCACATCTGGAAACACCATATATTTT. This translates into CASSPPRGTSGNTIYF.

This clone was seen a few times. The chain has TRBV12-3 or TRBV12-4 and TRBJ2-5; D unresolved. The V gene lost 4 bases and the J gene lost 5 bases, with 11 bases spanning the gap. The CDR3 runs 13 residues. CDR3 DNA sequence: TGTGCCAGCAGTTGGACGGTGCGGGAGACCCAGTACTTC. Protein: CASSWTVRETQYF.

The genes are TRBV3-1 (or the pseudogene TRBV3-2) and TRBJ1-6; TRBD1 matches 10 bases. V was pared by 5 bases and J by 1 base, with 5 bases of the junction left unmatched. CDR3 length: 17 amino acids. Germline CDR1 reads LGHDT; CDR2 reads YNNKEL (reference sequence). The CDR3 sequence: CASSGTGVTSYNSPLHF. The CDR3, as DNA: TGTGCCAGCAGCGGGACAGGGGTGACGTCCTATAATTCACCCCTCCACTTT.

The rearrangement links TRBV6-5 to TRBJ2-7, with 7 bases lining up with TRBD1. The V gene's germline CDR1 is MNHEY and CDR2 SVGAGI. The CDR3 has 15 residues. J gave up 1 base and V 6 bases, and 9 bases lay outside the gene matches. As DNA, the CDR3 is TGTGCCAGCAGGCCCTCGGGGACAGCATCCTACGAGCAGTACTTC. Residues: CASRPSGTASYEQYF.

The chain has TRBV19 and TRBJ1-5; D is undetermined. This CDR3 is built from 14 residues. The V end lost 6 bases, the J end lost 0 bases, and 9 bases lay between the germline ends. CDR1 is LNHDA and CDR2 is SQIVND in the germline V gene (reference sequence). The CDR3 region is CASSSKNSNQPQHF. CDR3 nucleotides: TGTGCCAGTAGCAGTAAGAATAGCAATCAGCCCCAGCATTTT.

This chain links TRBV7-3 with TRBJ1-5; D unclear. There are 13 residues in the CDR3. Germline V gives CDR1 SGHTA, CDR2 FQGTGA. V lost 4 bases, J lost 7 bases, and 11 bases lay in between. CDR3 sequence reads: CASSSQPQQPQHF. The CDR3 DNA sequence: TGTGCCAGCAGCTCCCAGCCTCAGCAGCCCCAGCATTTT.

V gene TRBV5-6 combines with J gene TRBJ2-2; TRBD1 matches 8 bases. With 4 bases clipped from V and 7 bases from J, the junction kept 12 bases outside the gene matches. In germline, CDR1 is SGHDT, CDR2 YYEEEE. The CDR3 loop spans 16 amino acids. The CDR3 region is CASSLWTGPHVGELFF. DNA for the CDR3: TGTGCCAGCAGCCTTTGGACAGGGCCCCATGTCGGGGAGCTGTTTTTT.

V gene TRBV27 combines with J gene TRBJ1-4; 8 bases are a match to TRBD1. V shed 2 bases, J shed 8 bases, and the junction held 4 bases outside the gene matches. Germline lookup yields CDR1 MNHEY and CDR2 SMNVEV (reference sequence). The CDR3 contains 14 residues. CDR3 in amino acids: CASSLQGAREKLFF. CDR3 DNA sequence: TGTGCCAGCAGTTTACAGGGGGCGAGGGAAAAACTGTTTTTT.

V is TRBV5-6 and J is TRBJ2-5; D possibly uses TRBD1 or TRBD2 (5 bases each). Looked up from germline, CDR1 is SGHDT and CDR2 is YYEEEE. The germline V and J ends were trimmed by 4 bases and 4 bases, with 17 bases remaining between them. The CDR3 spans 15 residues. The DNA for the CDR3 is TGTGCCAGCAGCCCCAGCTGGGGGAATGGAGAGACCCAGTACTTC. Protein sequence: CASSPSWGNGETQYF.

The chain recombines TRBV24-1 with TRBJ2-1; 12 nucleotides match TRBD2. The V segment lost 2 bases and the J segment 10 bases; nucleotides outside the gene matches: 8. The V gene's germline CDR1 is KGHDR and CDR2 SFDVKD. The CDR3 totals 16 residues. This CDR3 is CATSDSSGRAPNEQFF. The DNA for the CDR3 is TGTGCCACCAGTGATTCTAGCGGGAGGGCCCCCAACGAGCAGTTCTTC.

V usage is TRBV12-1 and J usage is TRBJ2-1; TRBD2 is the table's D call, not checked against the DNA. TRBV12-1 is termed a pseudogene. This CDR3 has 17 residues. The CDR3 sequence is CASSFQTSGSFNNEQFF. The CDR3 DNA sequence: TGTGCCAGCAGCTTCCAGACTAGCGGGAGTTTCAACAATGAGCAGTTCTTC.

As DNA, the CDR3 is TGTGCCAGTAGTATGGGGGTCGATACGCAGTATTTT. Encoded protein: CASSMGVDTQYF. V is TRBV19 and J is TRBJ2-3, with D possibly being TRBD1 or TRBD2 (5 bases each). V shed 3 bases and J shed 6 bases, with 7 bases lying between them. This CDR3 has 12 residues. Germline CDR1 reads LNHDA; CDR2 reads SQIVND (reference sequence).

The rearrangement joins TRBV10-3 to TRBJ2-7; 9 positions match TRBD1. The CDR3 spans 16 residues. The germline gives CDR1 ENHRY, CDR2 SYGVKD. V shed 7 bases and J 0 bases; nucleotides not matched to a gene: 10. The chain's CDR3 is CAITPGQGSSSYEQYF. As DNA, the CDR3 is TGTGCCATCACCCCAGGACAGGGGAGCAGCTCCTACGAGCAGTACTTC.

The rearrangement links TRBV18 to TRBJ1-2; D remains ambiguous. Trimming shortened V by 6 bases and J by 6 bases, and 8 bases separated the two germline ends. Germline assignment: CDR1 KGHSH and CDR2 LQKENI. The CDR3 runs to 11 residues. The CDR3 spells CASSLQNGYTF. The DNA of the CDR3 is TGTGCCAGCTCGCTACAGAATGGCTACACCTTC.

The chain joins TRBV7-3 to TRBJ2-1, with 12 positions matching TRBD2. The CDR3 has 16 amino acids. The V gene's germline CDR1 is SGHTA and CDR2 FQGTGA. V lost 1 base to trimming and J lost 8 bases; unmatched junction nucleotides: 6. Here the CDR3 DNA reads TGTGCCAGCAGCTTAAAGACTAGCGGGAGACCACATGAGCAGTTCTTC. Its protein is CASSLKTSGRPHEQFF.

The rearrangement links TRBV6-5 to TRBJ1-2; maybe TRBD1 (6 bases). CDR3 length: 14 amino acids. Trimming removed 7 bases from V and 3 bases from J, with 15 bases in between. Per germline, CDR1 MNHEY and CDR2 SVGAGI. The CDR3 nucleotides are TGTGCCAGCATCCCCTGGGGGCAAGACTATGGCTACACCTTC. It encodes CASIPWGQDYGYTF.

The chain links TRBV5-1 to TRBJ2-7; D is unresolved. Germline values: CDR1 SGHRS, CDR2 YFSETQ. V was trimmed by 2 bases and J by 2 bases, leaving 11 bases between them. CDR3 length equals 14 residues. The CDR3 region is CASSFPDGPYEQYF. CDR3 DNA: TGCGCCAGCAGCTTCCCGGACGGCCCCTACGAGCAGTACTTC.

V usage is TRBV18 and J usage is TRBJ2-3; D is unresolved. The CDR3 contains 14 residues. Trimming removed 0 bases from V and 1 base from J, with 5 bases in between. Per germline, CDR1 KGHSH and CDR2 LQKENI. This CDR3 is CASSPPSGTDTQYF. The CDR3 nucleotides read TGTGCCAGCTCACCACCCTCTGGCACAGATACGCAGTATTTT.

The chain couples TRBV2 to TRBJ2-2; TRBD2 matches at 11 bases. Germline V gene data show CDR1 as SNHLY and CDR2 as FYNNEI. Trimming removed 6 bases from V and 8 bases from J; junction bases left unmatched: 11. CDR3 length equals 16 residues. The CDR3 bases are TGTGCCAGCAGCACCGGGACTAGCGGTCGAGGGGGGGAGCTGTTTTTT. Translated, it gives CASSTGTSGRGGELFF. Variable domain in full (rest from reference TRBV2 and TRBJ2-2): EPEVTQTPSHQVTQMGQEVILRCVPISNHLYFYWYRQILGQKVEFLVSFYNNEISEKSEIFDDQFSVERPDGSNFTLKIRSTKLEDSAMYFCASSTGTSGRGGELFFGEGSRLTVL.

V is TRBV12-5 and J is TRBJ1-2; 7 bases align to TRBD1. The germline V gene encodes CDR1 LGHNT and CDR2 FRNRAP. The CDR3 extends over 14 amino acids. V shed 2 bases, J shed 6 bases, and the junction held 6 bases outside the gene matches. CDR3 sequence (DNA): TGTGCTAGTGGTTTGACAGGGGTTACAAATGGCTACACCTTC. Translated, it gives CASGLTGVTNGYTF.